This TCR beta chain originates from a study of T cells in women clearing cervical HPV infection. At the level of the study: Blood came at first lesion visit for cases, post-clearance for controls. Cases' blood sampling followed lesion detection by median approximately 150 days (90 to 200).

This CDR3 is 11 amino acids long. V was shortened by 6 bases and J by 8 bases, with 8 bases between the two germline ends. The V gene's germline CDR1 is SNHLY and CDR2 FYNNEI. Overall study results and limits: Associations may precede or follow infection; HPV-specific or memory T cells were not isolated.

Using immunoSEQ multiplex PCR, the repertoire was profiled, and TCRdb retains in-frame clones only, with some absent. The table for this sample gives tens of thousands of clones. A note on this clone: Its antigen is not identified. The CDR3 end falls 3 residues outside the read, so it is completed with the germline J gene.

V usage is TRBV2 and J usage is TRBJ2-1, with D unclear. The sequence was obtained from a woman between 18 and 70 years old with a cervical HPV16 infection that either progressed to CIN3+ or cleared (not recorded which). The sequenced sample consisted of blood buffy coat. Partial CDR3 DNA: TGTGCCAGCAGGGAAAGGGATGAG. Encoded protein: CASRERDE. The whole CDR3 sequence reads CASRERDEQFF.